This T cell receptor beta chain was sequenced during a study of cytomegalovirus exposure and HLA in healthy donors. Primers for the PCR totalled 60 Vbeta and 13 Jbeta. Libraries were prepared by immunoSEQ multiplex PCR; TCRdb keeps only in-frame clonotypes and omits some of them. The table shows about 87,000 clones, with more than 75% occurring only once. Note on this clone: No antigen is known for it.

Germline-derived CDR1 and CDR2 are MGHDK and SYGVNS. After removal of 3 bases from V and 6 bases from J, the junction contained 4 bases not matched to a gene. This CDR3 has 14 amino acids. General observations from the study: Analysis was performed later, and it showed HLA-associated TCR beta chains to be more clonally expanded than equally common others. Some V segments (TRBV6-2 and TRBV6-3 among them) were excluded as indistinguishable. Productive status was seen about 87% or about 30% of the time for most TCR beta V segments in an earlier analysis.

Sequencing used PBMCs. The J gene is TRBJ2-3, the V gene TRBV25-1; 9 nucleotides align to TRBD2. This receptor was identified in a woman between 40 and 55 years old in good health and CMV-seronegative. The CDR3 sequence is CASSDQRGADTQYF. The CDR3, as DNA: TGTGCCAGCAGTGACCAGCGGGGGGCTGATACGCAGTATTTT.